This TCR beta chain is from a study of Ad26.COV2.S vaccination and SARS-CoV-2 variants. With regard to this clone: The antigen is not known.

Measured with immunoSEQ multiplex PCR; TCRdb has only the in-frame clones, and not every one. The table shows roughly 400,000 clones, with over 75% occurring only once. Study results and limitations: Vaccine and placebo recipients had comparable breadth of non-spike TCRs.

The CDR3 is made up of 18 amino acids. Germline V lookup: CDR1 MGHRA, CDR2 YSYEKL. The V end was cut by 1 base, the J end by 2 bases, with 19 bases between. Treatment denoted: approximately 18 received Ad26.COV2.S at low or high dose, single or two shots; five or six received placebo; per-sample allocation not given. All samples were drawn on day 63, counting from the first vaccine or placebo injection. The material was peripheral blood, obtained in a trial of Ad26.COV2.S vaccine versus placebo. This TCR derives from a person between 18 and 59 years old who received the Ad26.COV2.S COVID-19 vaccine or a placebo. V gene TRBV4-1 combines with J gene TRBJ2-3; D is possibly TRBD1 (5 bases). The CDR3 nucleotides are TGCGCCAGCAGCCAAGGATTGGTTCGTCAGGGATACACAGATACGCAGTATTTT. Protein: CASSQGLVRQGYTDTQYF.